The text below deals with one TCR beta chain. This specimen comes from a study of blood T cell repertoires in COVID-19. Looking at the study overall: PBMCs, B-cell-depleted T cells, or T cells provided the cDNA or gDNA that made up the material.

Germline values: CDR1 SGHRS, CDR2 YFSETQ. CDR3 length equals 13 residues. V shed 4 bases, J shed 5 bases, and the junction held 6 bases outside the gene matches. TCRdb's table, derived via immunoSEQ multiplex PCR, lists solely in-frame clones and lacks some. The sample yields hundreds of thousands of clones, about 80% seen once. The receptor comes from a woman aged 80 or older with acute or convalescent COVID-19. The specimen sequenced was peripheral blood. The V call is TRBV5-1, the J call TRBJ2-7; 7 bases are shared with TRBD1. The CDR3 coding sequence is TGCGCCAGCAGCGTACAGGGGTTCAACGAGCAGTACTTC. As protein: CASSVQGFNEQYF.